These 27 T cell receptor beta chains were all obtained from the same sample, sequenced in a study of blood T cell repertoires in COVID-19. Assay used: immunoSEQ multiplex PCR; TCRdb lists only in-frame clones, some missing. The table lists 200,000 to 300,000 clones, 85% to 90% of them singletons. The material sequenced was peripheral blood. The receptors come from a woman aged 35 to 49 with acute or convalescent COVID-19.

The chain combines TRBV3-1 (or the pseudogene TRBV3-2) with TRBJ1-6; 7 bases align to TRBD1. J gave up 7 bases and V 5 bases, and 8 bases lay outside the gene matches. Per the germline V gene, CDR1 is LGHDT and CDR2 is YNNKEL (reference sequence). The CDR3 sequence is 15 residues long. CDR3 in amino acids: CASSSGGDRNSPLHF. The DNA for the CDR3 is TGTGCCAGCAGCTCAGGAGGGGACAGAAATTCACCCCTCCACTTT.

The genes are TRBV7-9 and TRBJ2-5; 10 nucleotides line up with TRBD2. J was trimmed by 5 bases and V by 5 bases; bases with no gene match: 5. This CDR3 contains 14 residues. Germline CDR1 reads SEHNR; CDR2 reads FQNEAQ (reference sequence). CDR3 nucleotides: TGTGCCAGCAGCCCCAGCGGGGGGGCGGAGACCCAGTACTTC. Its translation is CASSPSGGAETQYF.

In this sample, this clone turned up a few times. The CDR3 protein is CASSPRDRANTEAFF. In DNA form, the CDR3 reads TGTGCCAGCTCACCCCGGGACAGGGCGAACACTGAAGCTTTCTTT. The chain recombines TRBV18 with TRBJ1-1, with 9 bases aligning to TRBD1. Per germline, CDR1 KGHSH and CDR2 LQKENI. V was pared by 3 bases and J by 1 base, with 3 bases of the junction left unmatched. The length of the CDR3 is 15 residues.

This sequence joins TRBV15 and TRBJ2-7; TRBD1 might be the D (6 bases). The V gene's germline CDR1 is LNHNV and CDR2 YYDKDF (reference sequence). Trimming cost V 1 base and J 4 bases, with 17 bases left between them. The CDR3 runs 16 residues. The CDR3 loop reads CATSRGGRGSMYEQYV. The CDR3 DNA follows: TGTGCCACCAGCAGAGGGGGAAGGGGGAGTATGTACGAGCAGTACGTC.

The chain has TRBV24-1 and TRBJ2-2; 7 bases are a match to TRBD1. The CDR3 is 16 residues long. The V segment lost 0 bases and the J segment 3 bases; nucleotides outside the gene matches: 3. CDR1 is KGHDR, CDR2 SFDVKD, per germline. The CDR3 sequence: CATSDLHRGDTGELFF. CDR3 nucleotides: TGTGCCACCAGTGATTTGCACAGGGGAGACACCGGGGAGCTGTTTTTT.

This sequence joins TRBV9 and TRBJ2-1, with D hard to call. The V end lost 3 bases, the J end lost 0 bases, and 10 bases lay between the germline ends. Germline lookup yields CDR1 SGDLS and CDR2 YYNGEE. This CDR3 has 15 amino acids. CDR3 in DNA: TGTGCCAGCAGCGCCCCGACAAGCTCCTACAATGAGCAGTTCTTC. Its protein product is CASSAPTSSYNEQFF.

J is TRBJ2-7 and V is TRBV2; 7 bases agree with TRBD1. V was clipped by 0 bases and J by 3 bases; unmatched bases: 14. Germline CDR1 SNHLY, CDR2 FYNNEI. CDR3 length: 18 amino acids. The CDR3, as DNA: TGTGCCAGCAGTGAAGCGGACAGGCTACAGGGTGGAGGCTACGAGCAGTACGTC. Its translation is CASSEADRLQGGGYEQYV.

The gene calls are TRBV12-3 or TRBV12-4 and TRBJ2-1; 9 nucleotides align to TRBD2. This CDR3 has 13 amino acids. Trimming removed 5 bases from V and 10 bases from J; junction bases left unmatched: 6. CDR3 residues: CASSLLGLAEQFF. The CDR3 DNA is TGTGCCAGCAGTCTCCTAGGACTAGCGGAGCAGTTCTTC.

The J gene is TRBJ1-5, the V gene TRBV4-2; TRBD1 agrees at 8 bases. The germline CDR1 and CDR2 sequences are LGHNA and YNFKEQ. The CDR3 covers 16 residues. V shed 4 bases and J 5 bases; nucleotides not matched to a gene: 10. The CDR3 loop reads CASSLMTGQDHQPQHF. CDR3 in DNA: TGTGCCAGCAGCCTCATGACGGGACAGGACCATCAGCCCCAGCATTTT.

J is TRBJ2-5 and V is TRBV7-6; maybe TRBD2 (7 bases). Between the trimmed V and J ends, which lost 4 bases and 5 bases, there was a span of 20 bases. This CDR3 region has 16 residues. In germline, CDR1 is SGHVS, CDR2 FNYEAQ. The CDR3 spells CASSWGGNRLVETQYF. The CDR3 DNA sequence: TGTGCCAGCAGCTGGGGGGGCAACAGGCTTGTCGAGACCCAGTACTTC.

The rearrangement joins TRBV19 to TRBJ1-1, with D possibly TRBD1 on 5 matching bases. V dropped 3 bases and J dropped 4 bases, with 18 bases sitting between them. CDR1 LNHDA and CDR2 SQIVND come from the germline V gene (reference sequence). This CDR3 comprises 16 residues. As DNA, the CDR3 is TGTGCCAGTAGTATGGGCCCCAAGGGGTTGGTCACTGAAGCTTTCTTT. It translates to CASSMGPKGLVTEAFF.

The J gene is TRBJ2-2, the V gene TRBV25-1; TRBD2 agrees at 10 bases. The germline V gene encodes CDR1 MGHDK and CDR2 SYGVNS. CDR3 size: 16 residues. The ends lost 3 bases at V and 6 bases at J; junction bases unmatched: 7. Written as DNA, the CDR3 is TGTGCCAGCAGTGATCATAGAGCGGGGGGGCCCGGGGAGCTGTTTTTT. It yields the protein CASSDHRAGGPGELFF.

This clone has more than one count but fewer than ten. The CDR3 sequence is CASSDRDLLSYEQYV. In nucleotides, the CDR3 is TGTGCCAGCAGCGACCGGGATCTTCTCTCCTACGAGCAGTACGTC. The chain joins TRBV5-6 to TRBJ2-7, with TRBD2 as a possible D gene (5 bases). The ends were cut back, 4 bases at V and 0 bases at J, with 14 bases in the middle. The V gene's germline CDR1 is SGHDT and CDR2 YYEEEE. The CDR3 extends over 15 amino acids.

This clone was found a few times. The CDR3 DNA follows: TGTGCCAGCAGTGCAGGGCCACATTTCAATCAGCCCCAGCATTTT. This gives the protein CASSAGPHFNQPQHF. The chain is built from TRBV2 and TRBJ1-5; maybe TRBD1 (5 bases). Germline V gene sequence: CDR1 SNHLY, CDR2 FYNNEI. Trimming shortened V by 4 bases and J by 3 bases, and 13 bases separated the two germline ends. This CDR3 spans 15 amino acids.

The chain has TRBV4-1 and TRBJ1-4; 9 bases fit TRBD1. Per germline, CDR1 MGHRA and CDR2 YSYEKL. CDR3 length: 16 residues. The V gene end was trimmed by 4 bases and the J gene end by 8 bases; junction bases not matched to a gene: 11. Here the CDR3 reads CASSLLPGQGNEKLFF. CDR3 DNA: TGCGCCAGCAGCCTGCTACCGGGACAGGGTAACGAAAAACTGTTTTTT.

DNA for the CDR3: TGTGCCAGCAGTTTAACCAGGGGCGACACCATATATTTT. Its translation is CASSLTRGDTIYF. The chain combines TRBV12-3 or TRBV12-4 with TRBJ1-3; D may be TRBD1 (6 bases). CDR3 length: 13 amino acids. V lost 2 bases and J 8 bases, leaving 10 bases between the germline ends.

The V and J genes are TRBV18 and TRBJ2-2; 12 bases are a match to TRBD2. In germline, CDR1 is KGHSH, CDR2 LQKENI. Germline trimming cut 3 bases from V and 1 base from J; bases unmatched to any gene: 0. The CDR3 loop spans 16 amino acids. The CDR3 region has the DNA TGTGCCAGCTCACCGGGACTAGCGGGGAACACCGGGGAGCTGTTTTTT. As protein: CASSPGLAGNTGELFF.

This chain joins TRBV7-6 and TRBJ1-1; 10 nucleotides agree with TRBD1. V gave up 6 bases and J gave up 5 bases; unmatched junction bases: 9. The CDR3 is made up of 15 amino acids. Germline V lookup: CDR1 SGHVS, CDR2 FNYEAQ. This CDR3 is CASRLLTGGYTEAFF. The CDR3, as DNA: TGTGCCAGCAGACTACTGACAGGGGGCTATACTGAAGCTTTCTTT.

Comments on this clone: Different DNA sequences within this sample yield the same CDR3. The chain recombines TRBV19 with TRBJ1-5; unclear D gene. Germline values: CDR1 LNHDA, CDR2 SQIVND (reference sequence). V dropped 3 bases and J dropped 0 bases, with 9 bases sitting between them. This CDR3 is built from 15 residues. CDR3 coding DNA: TGTGCCAGTAGTATTGGAGGATATAGCAATCAGCCCCAGCATTTT. Translation gives CASSIGGYSNQPQHF.

The rearrangement joins TRBV9 to TRBJ1-1; no clear D. V was cut by 4 bases and J by 2 bases, with 12 bases left in between. Per the germline V gene, CDR1 is SGDLS and CDR2 is YYNGEE. The CDR3 runs to 14 residues. CDR3 nucleotides: TGTGCCAGCAGCCTCACAGTTACTAACACTGAAGCTTTCTTT. It yields the protein CASSLTVTNTEAFF.

In DNA form, the CDR3 reads TGCGCCAGCAGCCAATCGCGGGAAAAACTGTTTTTT. Encoded protein: CASSQSREKLFF. The chain has TRBV4-1 and TRBJ1-4; D remains ambiguous. V lost 2 bases and J 8 bases, leaving 6 bases between the germline ends. The CDR3 is made up of 12 amino acids. Per the germline V gene, CDR1 is MGHRA and CDR2 is YSYEKL.

The J gene is TRBJ2-1, the V gene TRBV29-1; 10 positions match TRBD2. The germline gives CDR1 SQVTM, CDR2 ANQGSEA. CDR3 length: 15 amino acids. V dropped 6 bases and J dropped 3; count of bases not matched to a gene: 8. This CDR3 is CSVPSGGYDYNEQFF. DNA for the CDR3: TGCAGCGTCCCTAGCGGGGGCTACGACTACAATGAGCAGTTCTTC.

The rearrangement links TRBV29-1 to TRBJ1-2; possibly TRBD1 for D (6 bases). The CDR3 consists of 12 residues. The V gene's germline CDR1 is SQVTM and CDR2 ANQGSEA. The V end lost 6 bases, the J end lost 6 bases, and 14 bases lay between the germline ends. DNA of the CDR3: TGCAGCGTGGTTCGTGGGGGCGATGGCTACACCTTC. Translation: CSVVRGGDGYTF.

The V and J genes are TRBV10-3 and TRBJ1-1, with a weak D call TRBD1 (6 bases). This CDR3 comprises 16 residues. V was trimmed by 4 bases and J by 4 bases, leaving 19 bases between them. Germline lookup yields CDR1 ENHRY and CDR2 SYGVKD. CDR3 sequence reads: CAISATAGGAATEAFF. Written as DNA, the CDR3 is TGTGCCATCAGTGCCACGGCGGGGGGCGCGGCCACTGAAGCTTTCTTT.

The J gene is TRBJ2-3, the V gene TRBV2; 7 positions agree with TRBD1. The V segment lost 2 bases and the J segment 4 bases; nucleotides outside the gene matches: 9. Germline-derived CDR1 and CDR2 are SNHLY and FYNNEI. CDR3 length: 16 residues. The chain's CDR3 is CASSEWAGGDADTQYF. The CDR3 DNA follows: TGTGCCAGCAGTGAATGGGCAGGGGGTGATGCAGATACGCAGTATTTT.

The rearrangement uses TRBV6-5 and TRBJ1-2, with D perhaps TRBD1 (6 bases). The germline V and J ends were trimmed by 7 bases and 4 bases, with 16 bases remaining between them. Germline-derived CDR1 and CDR2 are MNHEY and SVGAGI. The CDR3 sequence is 14 residues long. CDR3 in amino acids: CASKPLTGFYGYTF. CDR3 coding DNA: TGTGCCAGCAAACCCCTGACAGGCTTCTATGGCTACACCTTC.

The gene calls are TRBV30 and TRBJ2-6; D might be TRBD1 (5 bases). Germline V gives CDR1 GTSNPN, CDR2 SVGIG (reference sequence). CDR3 size: 15 residues. With 2 bases removed from V and 1 base from J, the gap between germline ends came to 9 bases. The CDR3 protein is CAWSRGQSGANVLTF. The DNA of the CDR3 is TGTGCCTGGAGTAGGGGCCAATCTGGGGCCAACGTCCTGACTTTC.